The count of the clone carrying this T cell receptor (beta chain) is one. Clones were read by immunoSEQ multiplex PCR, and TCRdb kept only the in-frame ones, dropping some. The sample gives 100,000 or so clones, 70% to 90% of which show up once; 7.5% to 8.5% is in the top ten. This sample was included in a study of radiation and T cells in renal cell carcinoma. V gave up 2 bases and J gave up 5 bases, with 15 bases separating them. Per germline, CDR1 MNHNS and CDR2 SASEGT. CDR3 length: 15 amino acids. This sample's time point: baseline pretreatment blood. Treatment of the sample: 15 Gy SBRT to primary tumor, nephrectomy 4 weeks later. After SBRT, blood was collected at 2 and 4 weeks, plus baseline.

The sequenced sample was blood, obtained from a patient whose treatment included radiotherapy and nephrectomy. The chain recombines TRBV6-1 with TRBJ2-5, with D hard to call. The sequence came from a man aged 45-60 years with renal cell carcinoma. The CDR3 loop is CASSEFGPTEETQYF. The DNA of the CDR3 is TGTGCCAGCAGTGAATTCGGGCCTACTGAGGAGACCCAGTACTTC.